This T cell receptor (beta chain) was captured by sequencing in a study of T cell responses to AZD1222 COVID-19 vaccine. Concerning this clone itself: Its target is unknown.

Study observations and caveats: Nearly half of spike-specific TCRs reportedly go after variant regions that carry no mutations. Females outnumbered males among donors, who were mostly white British; clonal diversity was possibly underestimated.

CDR1 KGHSH and CDR2 LQKENI come from the germline V gene. The CDR3 is 14 residues long. Trimming stripped 4 bases from V and 1 base from J, with 10 bases between. Produced via immunoSEQ multiplex PCR; TCRdb's table is partial and in-frame only. Here the sample spans about 200,000 clones, approximately 94% being singletons. The rearrangement links TRBV18 to TRBJ2-5, with no clear D. This sequence was found in an adult who received the AZD1222 COVID-19 vaccine. Sequencing used peripheral blood, obtained 28 days after the second AZD1222 dose. CDR3 sequence reads: CASSRSGPQETQYF. For the CDR3, the DNA is TGTGCCAGCTCACGATCTGGCCCCCAAGAGACCCAGTACTTC.